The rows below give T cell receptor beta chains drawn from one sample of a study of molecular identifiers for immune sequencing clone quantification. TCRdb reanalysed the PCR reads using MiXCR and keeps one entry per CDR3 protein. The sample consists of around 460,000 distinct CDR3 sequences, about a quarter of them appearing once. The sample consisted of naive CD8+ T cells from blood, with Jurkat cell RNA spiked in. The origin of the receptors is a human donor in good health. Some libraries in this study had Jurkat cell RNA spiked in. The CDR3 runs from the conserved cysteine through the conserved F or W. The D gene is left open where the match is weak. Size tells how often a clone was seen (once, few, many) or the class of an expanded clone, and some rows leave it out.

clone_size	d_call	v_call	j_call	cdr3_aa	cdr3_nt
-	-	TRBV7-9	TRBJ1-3	CASSPPGLDGNTIYF	TGTGCCAGCAGCCCACCGGGGCTAGATGGAAACACCATATATTTT
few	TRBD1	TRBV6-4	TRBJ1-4	CASTLVARQGPNEKLFF	TGTGCCAGCACCCTCGTCGCAAGACAGGGACCTAATGAAAAACTGTTTTTT
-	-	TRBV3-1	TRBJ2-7	CASSRDNYEQYF	TGTGCCAGCAGCCGGGACAACTACGAGCAGTACTTC
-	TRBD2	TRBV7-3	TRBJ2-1	CASSSGTIGSGEQFF	TGTGCCAGCAGCTCAGGGACTATCGGGAGCGGGGAGCAGTTCTTC
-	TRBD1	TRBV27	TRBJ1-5	CASSPGTAYQPRHF	TGTGCCAGCAGTCCCGGGACAGCTTATCAGCCCCGGCATTTT
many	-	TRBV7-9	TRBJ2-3	CASSLAQTGTDTQYF	TGTGCCAGCAGCTTAGCCCAAACCGGGACAGATACGCAGTATTTT
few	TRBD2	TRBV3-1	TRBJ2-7	CASSQTSGIYEQYF	TGTGCCAGCAGCCAGACTAGCGGAATCTACGAGCAGTACTTC
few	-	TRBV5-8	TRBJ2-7	CASSLSERPYEQYF	TGTGCCAGCAGCTTGTCGGAGAGACCCTACGAGCAGTACTTC
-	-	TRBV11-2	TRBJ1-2	CASSLRGGNYGNTF	TGTGCCAGCAGCTTACGAGGGGGGAACTATGGCAACACCTTC
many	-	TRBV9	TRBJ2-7	CASAEGGSSYEQYF	TGTGCCAGCGCCGAGGGGGGCTCGTCCTACGAGCAGTACTTC
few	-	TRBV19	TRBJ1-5	CASSMWGAGGNQPQHF	TGTGCCAGTAGTATGTGGGGGGCCGGTGGCAATCAGCCCCAGCATTTT
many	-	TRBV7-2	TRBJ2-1	CASSLVLRVTPDNEQFF	TGTGCCAGCAGCTTAGTTCTTCGGGTCACACCAGACAATGAGCAGTTCTTC
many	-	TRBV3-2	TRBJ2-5	CASSEDSQETQYF	TGTGCCAGCAGTGAGGACAGCCAAGAGACCCAGTACTTC
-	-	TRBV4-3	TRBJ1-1	CASSHRQSNTEAFF	TGCGCCAGCAGCCATAGACAGTCGAACACTGAAGCTTTCTTT
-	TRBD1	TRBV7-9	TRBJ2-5	CASSLVFGTDQETQYF	TGTGCCAGCAGCTTAGTATTTGGGACAGACCAAGAGACCCAGTACTTC
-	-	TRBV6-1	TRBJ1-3	CASSDSSSGNTIYF	TGTGCCAGCAGTGACAGCTCGTCTGGAAACACCATATATTTT
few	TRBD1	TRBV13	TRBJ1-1	CASSRQTGAGTEAFF	TGTGCCAGCAGCCGACAGACAGGGGCCGGCACTGAAGCTTTCTTT
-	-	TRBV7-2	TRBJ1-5	CASSFGHYNQPQHF	TGTGCCAGCAGCTTCGGACACTACAATCAGCCCCAGCATTTT
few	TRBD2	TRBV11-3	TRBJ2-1	CASSPEGLQNYNEQFF	TGTGCCAGCAGCCCGGAGGGACTACAAAATTACAATGAGCAGTTCTTC
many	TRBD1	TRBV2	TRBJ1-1	CASSEYRGSTEAFF	TGTGCCAGCAGTGAATACAGGGGTAGCACTGAAGCTTTCTTT
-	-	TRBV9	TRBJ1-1	CASSGPRGGSSTEAFF	TGTGCCAGCAGCGGGCCACGGGGGGGCTCGAGCACTGAAGCTTTCTTT
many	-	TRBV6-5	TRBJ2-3	CASSRLQGTDTQYF	TGTGCCAGCAGCCGCCTACAGGGAACAGATACGCAGTATTTT
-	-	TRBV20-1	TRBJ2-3	CSARGTSLGTDTQYF	TGCAGTGCTAGGGGGACGAGTCTTGGGACAGATACGCAGTATTTT
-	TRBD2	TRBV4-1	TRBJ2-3	CASSHTSGTSTGTQYF	TGCGCCAGCAGCCACACTAGCGGGACTAGCACAGGTACGCAGTATTTT
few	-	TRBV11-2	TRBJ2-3	CASSLGLVLSQDTQYF	TGTGCCAGCAGCTTAGGGTTAGTCTTGTCCCAAGATACGCAGTATTTT
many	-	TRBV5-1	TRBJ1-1	CASSLVSTGPAEAFF	TGCGCCAGCAGCTTGGTTAGTACAGGGCCGGCTGAAGCTTTCTTT
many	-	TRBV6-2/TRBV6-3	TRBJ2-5	CASSLQETQYF	TGTGCCAGCAGCTTGCAAGAGACCCAGTACTTC
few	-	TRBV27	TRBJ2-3	CASSFYGTQYF	TGTGCCAGCAGTTTTTACGGTACGCAGTATTTT
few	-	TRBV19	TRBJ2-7	CASSISIGTSDYEQYF	TGTGCCAGTAGTATATCGATAGGGACGAGCGACTACGAGCAGTACTTC
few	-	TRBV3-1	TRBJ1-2	CASSFGQLYGYTF	TGTGCCAGCAGCTTCGGACAGCTCTATGGCTACACCTTC
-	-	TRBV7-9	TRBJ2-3	CASIHIQATDTQYF	TGTGCCAGCATCCACATACAGGCCACAGATACGCAGTATTTC
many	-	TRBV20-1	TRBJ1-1	CSVRTGILGTEAFF	TGCAGTGTCCGTACAGGGATTCTTGGCACTGAAGCTTTCTTT
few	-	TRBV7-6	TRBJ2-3	CASSLYGGSDTQYF	TGTGCCAGCAGCTTATACGGTGGCTCAGATACGCAGTATTTT
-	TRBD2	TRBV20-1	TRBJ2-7	CSASARLAYGEQYF	TGCAGTGCTAGCGCAAGACTAGCGTATGGCGAGCAGTACTTC
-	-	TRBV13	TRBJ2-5	CASSSPDRQTQYF	TGTGCCAGCAGCTCCCCAGACCGACAGACCCAGTACTTC
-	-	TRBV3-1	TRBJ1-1	CASSHGPESNTEAFF	TGTGCCAGCAGCCATGGACCTGAAAGCAACACTGAAGCTTTCTTT
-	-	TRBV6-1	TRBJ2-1	CASSGYGDYNEQFF	TGTGCCAGCAGTGGTTACGGAGACTACAATGAGCAGTTCTTC
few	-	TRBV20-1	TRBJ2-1	CSARETGSEQFF	TGCAGTGCTAGAGAAACGGGTAGTGAGCAGTTCTTC
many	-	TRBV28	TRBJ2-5	CASRPDSQETQYF	TGTGCCAGCAGACCGGACAGCCAAGAGACCCAGTACTTC
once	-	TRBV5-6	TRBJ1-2	CASSLLFPNYGYTF	TGTGCCAGCAGCTTGTTATTTCCTAACTATGGCTACACCTTC
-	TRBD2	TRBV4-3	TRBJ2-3	CASSRRLAGTGADTQYF	TGCGCCAGCAGCCGAAGACTAGCGGGGACGGGGGCAGATACGCAGTATTTT
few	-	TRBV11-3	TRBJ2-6	CASSGSDRNSGANVLTF	TGTGCCAGCAGCGGAAGTGACAGAAACTCTGGGGCCAACGTCCTGACTTTC
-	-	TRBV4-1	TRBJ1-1	CASSQAHRDTLNTEAFF	TGCGCCAGCAGCCAAGCTCACAGGGACACCCTTAACACTGAAGCTTTCTTT
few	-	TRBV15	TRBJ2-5	CATSSPPSSVVTQYF	TGTGCCACCAGCTCACCCCCCAGTTCAGTGGTGACCCAGTACTTC
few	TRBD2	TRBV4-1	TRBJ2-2	CASSYKASGAANTGELFF	TGCGCCAGCAGCTACAAAGCTAGCGGGGCGGCGAACACCGGGGAGCTGTTTTTT
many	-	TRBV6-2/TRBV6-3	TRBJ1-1	CASSSQGDEIWDIAFF	TGTGCCAGCAGTTCGCAGGGAGATGAGATATGGGATATCGCTTTCTTT